A selection of T cell receptor beta chains follows, all from one sample in a study of shared clonotypes between healthy human individuals. The repertoire was sequenced with immunoSEQ multiplex PCR; TCRdb's copy has only in-frame clones and lacks some. The sample shows over 1.4 million clones, roughly 96% of them seen only once. What was sequenced was naive CD4+ T cells sorted from blood. These receptors all come from a man aged 25 to 45 in good health. CDR3s include the opening cysteine and the closing phenylalanine or tryptophan. Fields, in order: D gene, V gene, clone size, J gene, CDR3 protein, CDR3 DNA. D genes are given only for firm matches. Size values are once, few and many counts, or a class for expanded clones, and some rows have none.

D gene: TRBD1
V gene: TRBV6-1
clone size: -
J gene: TRBJ2-1
CDR3 protein: CASSELRQGAGEQFF
CDR3 DNA: TGTGCCAGCAGTGAACTACGACAGGGGGCCGGTGAGCAGTTCTTC

D gene: TRBD1
V gene: TRBV6-5
clone size: -
J gene: TRBJ1-2
CDR3 protein: CAVGQAESNGYTF
CDR3 DNA: TGTGCCGTCGGACAGGCAGAGTCGAATGGCTACACCTTC

D gene: TRBD2
V gene: TRBV19
clone size: -
J gene: TRBJ2-1
CDR3 protein: CASSKGGLAGTTFNEQFF
CDR3 DNA: TGTGCCAGTAGTAAAGGGGGACTAGCGGGCACGACGTTCAATGAGCAGTTCTTC

D gene: -
V gene: TRBV11-3
clone size: -
J gene: TRBJ2-2
CDR3 protein: CASSLGAAAGELFF
CDR3 DNA: TGTGCCAGCAGCTTGGGGGCAGCTGCCGGGGAGCTGTTTTTT

D gene: TRBD1
V gene: TRBV5-6
clone size: -
J gene: TRBJ1-2
CDR3 protein: CASSLFGLLTGDYGYTF
CDR3 DNA: TGTGCCAGCAGCCTCTTTGGCTTGTTGACAGGGGATTATGGCTACACCTTC

D gene: -
V gene: TRBV6-1
clone size: -
J gene: TRBJ1-1
CDR3 protein: CASSDGARGTEAFF
CDR3 DNA: TGTGCCAGCAGTGATGGGGCACGGGGGACTGAAGCTTTCTTT

D gene: -
V gene: TRBV5-1
clone size: -
J gene: TRBJ2-5
CDR3 protein: CASSLDVNQETQYF
CDR3 DNA: TGCGCCAGCAGCTTGGATGTCAACCAAGAGACCCAGTACTTC

D gene: -
V gene: TRBV7-8
clone size: -
J gene: TRBJ1-3
CDR3 protein: CASSLRGGYGNTIYF
CDR3 DNA: TGTGCCAGCAGCTTGAGGGGGGGATATGGAAACACCATATATTTT

D gene: TRBD1
V gene: TRBV18
clone size: -
J gene: TRBJ2-2
CDR3 protein: CASSPRDRGDGELFF
CDR3 DNA: TGTGCCAGCTCACCCCGGGACAGGGGGGACGGGGAGCTGTTTTTT

D gene: TRBD1
V gene: TRBV10-3
clone size: -
J gene: TRBJ2-7
CDR3 protein: CAISSLRDRGPEQYF
CDR3 DNA: TGTGCCATCAGTTCCCTCCGGGACAGGGGGCCCGAGCAGTACTTC

D gene: -
V gene: TRBV11-2
clone size: -
J gene: TRBJ2-1
CDR3 protein: CASSLGRQVGFF
CDR3 DNA: TGTGCCAGCAGCTTAGGTCGACAGGTTGGGTTCTTC

D gene: -
V gene: TRBV2
clone size: -
J gene: TRBJ1-1
CDR3 protein: CASSEEEGWHTEAFF
CDR3 DNA: TGTGCCAGCAGTGAGGAGGAGGGGTGGCACACTGAAGCTTTCTTT

D gene: TRBD2
V gene: TRBV27
clone size: -
J gene: TRBJ2-1
CDR3 protein: CASSLLTSGRGSEQFF
CDR3 DNA: TGTGCCAGCAGTTTATTAACTAGCGGGAGGGGAAGTGAGCAGTTCTTC

D gene: -
V gene: TRBV5-1
clone size: -
J gene: TRBJ2-3
CDR3 protein: CASTKTALSDTQYF
CDR3 DNA: TGCGCCAGCACCAAAACCGCCCTATCGGATACGCAGTATTTT

D gene: -
V gene: TRBV5-8
clone size: -
J gene: TRBJ2-5
CDR3 protein: CASSLYSTAGETQYF
CDR3 DNA: TGTGCCAGCAGCTTGTATTCTACTGCCGGGGAGACCCAGTACTTC

D gene: TRBD1
V gene: TRBV5-6
clone size: -
J gene: TRBJ2-1
CDR3 protein: CASSSDPDRVINEQFF
CDR3 DNA: TGTGCCAGCAGCTCGGATCCGGACAGGGTTATCAATGAGCAGTTCTTC

D gene: -
V gene: TRBV7-9
clone size: -
J gene: TRBJ2-7
CDR3 protein: CASSVQTDVPGEQYF
CDR3 DNA: TGTGCCAGCAGCGTACAAACGGACGTTCCCGGCGAGCAGTACTTC

D gene: TRBD1
V gene: TRBV12-5
clone size: -
J gene: TRBJ2-5
CDR3 protein: CASARTGGQETQYF
CDR3 DNA: TGTGCTAGTGCCAGGACAGGGGGGCAAGAGACCCAGTACTTC

D gene: -
V gene: TRBV7-8
clone size: once
J gene: TRBJ2-1
CDR3 protein: CASSLSRPVYNEQFF
CDR3 DNA: TGTGCCAGCAGCTTATCTAGGCCGGTATACAATGAGCAGTTCTTC

D gene: TRBD2
V gene: TRBV6-6
clone size: -
J gene: TRBJ2-5
CDR3 protein: CASSGGLAGGETQYF
CDR3 DNA: TGTGCCAGCAGTGGGGGACTAGCGGGAGGAGAGACCCAGTACTTC

D gene: TRBD1
V gene: TRBV5-4
clone size: -
J gene: TRBJ2-7
CDR3 protein: CASSPGTGGTYEQYF
CDR3 DNA: TGTGCCAGCAGCCCTGGGACAGGGGGGACCTACGAGCAGTACTTC

D gene: -
V gene: TRBV2
clone size: -
J gene: TRBJ2-5
CDR3 protein: CASSDRGRSPKQETQYF
CDR3 DNA: TGTGCCAGCAGTGACCGGGGACGGTCACCAAAACAAGAGACCCAGTACTTC

D gene: -
V gene: TRBV9
clone size: -
J gene: TRBJ2-3
CDR3 protein: CASSLKGGGRGDTQYF
CDR3 DNA: TGTGCCAGCAGCCTGAAGGGGGGCGGGAGAGGAGATACGCAGTATTTT

D gene: -
V gene: TRBV7-3
clone size: -
J gene: TRBJ1-1
CDR3 protein: CASSEQGTEAFF
CDR3 DNA: TGTGCCAGCAGCGAACAAGGCACTGAAGCTTTCTTT

D gene: TRBD1
V gene: TRBV6-1
clone size: -
J gene: TRBJ1-4
CDR3 protein: CASSNTGVANEKLFF
CDR3 DNA: TGTGCCAGCAGCAACACAGGGGTCGCCAATGAAAAACTGTTTTTT

D gene: -
V gene: TRBV7-9
clone size: -
J gene: TRBJ2-7
CDR3 protein: CASSFRGSEHEQYF
CDR3 DNA: TGTGCCAGCAGCTTCAGAGGGAGTGAACACGAGCAGTACTTC

D gene: -
V gene: TRBV25-1
clone size: once
J gene: TRBJ1-1
CDR3 protein: CASSEPDPNTEAFF
CDR3 DNA: TGTGCCAGCAGTGAACCGGACCCGAACACTGAAGCTTTCTTT

D gene: TRBD2
V gene: TRBV7-9
clone size: -
J gene: TRBJ2-5
CDR3 protein: CASSLGLAGTQETQYF
CDR3 DNA: TGTGCCAGCAGCTTAGGACTAGCGGGCACCCAAGAGACCCAGTACTTC

D gene: TRBD1
V gene: TRBV18
clone size: -
J gene: TRBJ1-2
CDR3 protein: CASSGTANYGYTF
CDR3 DNA: TGTGCCAGCTCAGGGACAGCTAACTATGGCTACACCTTC

D gene: -
V gene: TRBV19
clone size: -
J gene: TRBJ2-6
CDR3 protein: CASSPQGAGANVLTF
CDR3 DNA: TGTGCCAGTAGTCCCCAGGGAGCTGGGGCCAACGTCCTGACTTTC

D gene: -
V gene: TRBV6-5
clone size: -
J gene: TRBJ1-1
CDR3 protein: CASSYSGLNTEAFF
CDR3 DNA: TGTGCCAGCAGTTACTCAGGGCTGAACACTGAAGCTTTCTTT

D gene: -
V gene: TRBV7-6
clone size: -
J gene: TRBJ2-6
CDR3 protein: CASSMRTGANVLTF
CDR3 DNA: TGTGCCAGCAGTATGCGTACTGGGGCCAACGTCCTGACTTTC